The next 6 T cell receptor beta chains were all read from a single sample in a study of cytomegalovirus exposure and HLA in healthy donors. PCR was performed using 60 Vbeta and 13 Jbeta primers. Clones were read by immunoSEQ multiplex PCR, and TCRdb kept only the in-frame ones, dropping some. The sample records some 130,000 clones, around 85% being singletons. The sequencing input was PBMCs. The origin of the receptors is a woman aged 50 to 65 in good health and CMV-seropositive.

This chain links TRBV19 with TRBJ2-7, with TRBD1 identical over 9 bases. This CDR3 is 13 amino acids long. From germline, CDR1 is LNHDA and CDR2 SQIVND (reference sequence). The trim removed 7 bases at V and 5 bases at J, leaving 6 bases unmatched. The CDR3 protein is CASKNRGPHEQYF. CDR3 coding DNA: TGTGCCAGTAAGAACAGGGGGCCCCACGAGCAGTACTTC.

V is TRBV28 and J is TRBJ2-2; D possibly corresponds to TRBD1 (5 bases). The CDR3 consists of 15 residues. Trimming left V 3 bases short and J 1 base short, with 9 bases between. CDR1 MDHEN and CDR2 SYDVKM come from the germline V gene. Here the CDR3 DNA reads TGTGCCAGCAGTTTGTGGGGCGTGAACACCGGGGAGCTGTTTTTT. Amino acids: CASSLWGVNTGELFF.

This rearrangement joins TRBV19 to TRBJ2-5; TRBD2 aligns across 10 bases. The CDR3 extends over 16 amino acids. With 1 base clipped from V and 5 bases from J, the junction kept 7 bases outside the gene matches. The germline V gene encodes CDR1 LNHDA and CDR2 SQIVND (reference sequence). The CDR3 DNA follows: TGTGCCAGTAGTATAGGTGAACTAGCGGGGAGGGAGACCCAGTACTTC. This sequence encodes CASSIGELAGRETQYF.

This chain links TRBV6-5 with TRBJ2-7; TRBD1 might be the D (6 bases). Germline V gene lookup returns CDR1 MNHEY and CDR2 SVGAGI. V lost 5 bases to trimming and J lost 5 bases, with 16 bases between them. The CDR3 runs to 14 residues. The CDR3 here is CASSPDRFGDEQYF. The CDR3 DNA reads TGTGCCAGCAGTCCCGACAGGTTCGGCGACGAGCAGTACTTC.

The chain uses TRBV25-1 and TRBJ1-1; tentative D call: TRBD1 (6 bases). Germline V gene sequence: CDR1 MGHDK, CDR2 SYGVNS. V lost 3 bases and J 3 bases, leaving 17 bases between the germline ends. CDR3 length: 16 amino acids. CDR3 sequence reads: CASSDLVTGKDTEAFF. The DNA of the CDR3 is TGTGCCAGCAGTGACTTAGTCACAGGGAAGGACACTGAAGCTTTCTTT.

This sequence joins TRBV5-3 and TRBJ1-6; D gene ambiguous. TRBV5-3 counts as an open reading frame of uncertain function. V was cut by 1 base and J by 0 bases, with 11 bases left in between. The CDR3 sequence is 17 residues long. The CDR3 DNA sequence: TGTGCCAGAAGCTTGTTCCCCGCGAGCTCCTATAATTCACCCCTCCACTTT. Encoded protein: CARSLFPASSYNSPLHF.